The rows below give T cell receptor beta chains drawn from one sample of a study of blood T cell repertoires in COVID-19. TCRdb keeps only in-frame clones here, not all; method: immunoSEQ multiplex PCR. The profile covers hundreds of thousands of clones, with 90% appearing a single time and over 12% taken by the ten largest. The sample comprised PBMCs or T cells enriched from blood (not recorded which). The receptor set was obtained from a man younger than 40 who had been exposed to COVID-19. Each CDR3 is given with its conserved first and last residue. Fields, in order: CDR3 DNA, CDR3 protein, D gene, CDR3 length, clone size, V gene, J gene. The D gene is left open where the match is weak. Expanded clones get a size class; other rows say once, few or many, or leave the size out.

CDR3 DNA: TGTGCCAGCAGCCAAGTTGGAGGGTCTACATTACATTTT; CDR3 protein: CASSQVGGSTLHF; D gene: NA; CDR3 length: 13; clone size: NA; V gene: TRBV3-1/TRBV3-2; J gene: TRBJ1-5
CDR3 DNA: TGTGCCATCAGAGATGGGAACAGGGGCACAGATACGCAGTATTTT; CDR3 protein: CAIRDGNRGTDTQYF; D gene: NA; CDR3 length: 15; clone size: NA; V gene: TRBV10-3; J gene: TRBJ2-3
CDR3 DNA: TGTGCCACCAGCAGGGACCCTGGTGGGGCTCAGCCCCAGCATTTT; CDR3 protein: CATSRDPGGAQPQHF; D gene: NA; CDR3 length: 15; clone size: NA; V gene: TRBV15; J gene: TRBJ1-5
CDR3 DNA: TGTGCCTGGAGTAGGCGGGGGATCCAAGAGACCCAGTACTTC; CDR3 protein: CAWSRRGIQETQYF; D gene: TRBD2; CDR3 length: 14; clone size: NA; V gene: TRBV30; J gene: TRBJ2-5
CDR3 DNA: TGCAGCGTTGAAGATAGGGAACAGGGATATGGCTACACCTTC; CDR3 protein: CSVEDREQGYGYTF; D gene: NA; CDR3 length: 14; clone size: NA; V gene: TRBV29-1; J gene: TRBJ1-2
CDR3 DNA: TGTGCCAGCTCTGGGACAGGAGACGATACGCAGTATTTT; CDR3 protein: CASSGTGDDTQYF; D gene: TRBD1; CDR3 length: 13; clone size: NA; V gene: TRBV11-3; J gene: TRBJ2-3
CDR3 DNA: TGTGCCAGCAGTTACTCGAGGGTAGGGATGAACACTGAAGCTTTCTTT; CDR3 protein: CASSYSRVGMNTEAFF; D gene: NA; CDR3 length: 16; clone size: NA; V gene: TRBV6-5; J gene: TRBJ1-1
CDR3 DNA: TGTGCCAGCTCCGTGGGGAGCGTTGTCCGGGACACTGAAGCTTTCTTT; CDR3 protein: CASSVGSVVRDTEAFF; D gene: NA; CDR3 length: 16; clone size: NA; V gene: TRBV9; J gene: TRBJ1-1
CDR3 DNA: TGTGCCAGCAGTTACTCCAATTCCAGGGCCGATTTT; CDR3 protein: CASSYSNSRADF; D gene: NA; CDR3 length: 12; clone size: few; V gene: TRBV6-2/TRBV6-3; J gene: TRBJ1-5
CDR3 DNA: TGTGCCAGCTCACCAAGGAGGGACCACGAGCAGTACTTC; CDR3 protein: CASSPRRDHEQYF; D gene: NA; CDR3 length: 13; clone size: NA; V gene: TRBV18; J gene: TRBJ2-7
CDR3 DNA: TGTGCCACCAGCAGAGATAACCGGGTGACCCAGCATTTT; CDR3 protein: CATSRDNRVTQHF; D gene: NA; CDR3 length: 13; clone size: NA; V gene: TRBV15; J gene: TRBJ1-5
CDR3 DNA: TGCGCCAGCAGTGAGACGGGGGGAGATACGCAGTATTTT; CDR3 protein: CASSETGGDTQYF; D gene: TRBD2; CDR3 length: 13; clone size: many; V gene: TRBV10-1; J gene: TRBJ2-3
CDR3 DNA: TGTGCCAGCTCACCAGGCGGACTTTGGTCTGAAGCTTTCTTT; CDR3 protein: CASSPGGLWSEAFF; D gene: NA; CDR3 length: 14; clone size: NA; V gene: TRBV18; J gene: TRBJ1-1
CDR3 DNA: TGTGCCAGCAGGCGACACGGGACGGTCAATTCAGGGGGCACTGAAGCTTTCTTT; CDR3 protein: CASRRHGTVNSGGTEAFF; D gene: TRBD1; CDR3 length: 18; clone size: NA; V gene: TRBV27; J gene: TRBJ1-1
CDR3 DNA: TGTGCCAGTAGTATACAGGGGGGCACAGATACGCAGTATTTT; CDR3 protein: CASSIQGGTDTQYF; D gene: TRBD1; CDR3 length: 14; clone size: NA; V gene: TRBV19; J gene: TRBJ2-3
CDR3 DNA: TGTGCCAGTACGCGCACAGGGTTGGGCAATCAGCCCCAGCATTTT; CDR3 protein: CASTRTGLGNQPQHF; D gene: NA; CDR3 length: 15; clone size: NA; V gene: TRBV19; J gene: TRBJ1-5
CDR3 DNA: TGTGCCAGCAGCTTAAGCTCTAGCGGGCAAGAGACCCAGTACTTC; CDR3 protein: CASSLSSSGQETQYF; D gene: TRBD2; CDR3 length: 15; clone size: NA; V gene: TRBV7-7; J gene: TRBJ2-5
CDR3 DNA: TGCGCCAGCCATCCGGGACTAGCGGGGGACGATGCGCAGTATTTT; CDR3 protein: CASHPGLAGDDAQYF; D gene: TRBD2; CDR3 length: 15; clone size: NA; V gene: TRBV4-1; J gene: TRBJ2-3
CDR3 DNA: TGTGCCAGCAGCCGACCCTTCTGGACAGGGGGCAAGAATGAGCAGTTCTTC; CDR3 protein: CASSRPFWTGGKNEQFF; D gene: TRBD1; CDR3 length: 17; clone size: NA; V gene: TRBV14; J gene: TRBJ2-1
CDR3 DNA: TGTGCCAGCAGCCAAGATCGCCCCGACAGGGGGGGATGGACCTTCTCCTCTGGAAACACCATATATTTT; CDR3 protein: CASSQDRPDRGGWTFSSGNTIYF; D gene: TRBD1; CDR3 length: 23; clone size: NA; V gene: TRBV3-1/TRBV3-2; J gene: TRBJ1-3
CDR3 DNA: TGTGCCACCTGGGAGGGGGGGGACACAGATACGCAGTATTTT; CDR3 protein: CATWEGGDTDTQYF; D gene: NA; CDR3 length: 14; clone size: NA; V gene: TRBV15; J gene: TRBJ2-3
CDR3 DNA: TGTGCCAGCTTTACAGGTAGGGGTAACCACGAGCAGTACTTC; CDR3 protein: CASFTGRGNHEQYF; D gene: NA; CDR3 length: 14; clone size: NA; V gene: TRBV6-5; J gene: TRBJ2-7
CDR3 DNA: TGTGCCAGCAGCTTAGATCCCCGGACTAGCGGGGGGGGTTACGAGCAGTACTTC; CDR3 protein: CASSLDPRTSGGGYEQYF; D gene: TRBD2; CDR3 length: 18; clone size: NA; V gene: TRBV11-2; J gene: TRBJ2-7
CDR3 DNA: TGTGCCAGCAGCTTAACGGGGGGGGTCCATGAGCAGTTCTTC; CDR3 protein: CASSLTGGVHEQFF; D gene: TRBD2; CDR3 length: 14; clone size: NA; V gene: TRBV7-6; J gene: TRBJ2-1
CDR3 DNA: TGCGCCAGCAGCCATCGGGACAAGAACACTGAAGCTTTCTTT; CDR3 protein: CASSHRDKNTEAFF; D gene: NA; CDR3 length: 14; clone size: NA; V gene: TRBV5-1; J gene: TRBJ1-1
CDR3 DNA: TGTGCCAGCAGTGAAGGGACTCCATCCGGGGAGCTGTTTTTT; CDR3 protein: CASSEGTPSGELFF; D gene: NA; CDR3 length: 14; clone size: NA; V gene: TRBV6-1; J gene: TRBJ2-2
CDR3 DNA: TGTGCCAGTAGTATTTCGGAGGGGGCATGGGAGACCCAGTACTTC; CDR3 protein: CASSISEGAWETQYF; D gene: NA; CDR3 length: 15; clone size: NA; V gene: TRBV19; J gene: TRBJ2-5
CDR3 DNA: TGTGCCAGCAGCGACAGGGTTAATGGAAACACCATATATTTT; CDR3 protein: CASSDRVNGNTIYF; D gene: TRBD1; CDR3 length: 14; clone size: NA; V gene: TRBV2; J gene: TRBJ1-3
CDR3 DNA: TGTGCCAGCACGGACAGGGGGCATTGCACTGAAGCTTTCTTT; CDR3 protein: CASTDRGHCTEAFF; D gene: TRBD1; CDR3 length: 14; clone size: NA; V gene: TRBV6-4; J gene: TRBJ1-1
CDR3 DNA: TGCGCCAGAGAAGCTACCTGTTCACCCCTCCACTTT; CDR3 protein: CAREATCSPLHF; D gene: NA; CDR3 length: 12; clone size: NA; V gene: TRBV10-1; J gene: TRBJ1-6
CDR3 DNA: TGTGCCAGCACCGATTCAATGGGAAAGGGGTTAAGGGTCAATGGAGACACTGAAGCTTTCTTT; CDR3 protein: CASTDSMGKGLRVNGDTEAFF; D gene: NA; CDR3 length: 21; clone size: NA; V gene: TRBV7-9; J gene: TRBJ1-1
CDR3 DNA: TGTGCCAGCAGCGCCGCAGGTCAGCCCCAGCATTTT; CDR3 protein: CASSAAGQPQHF; D gene: NA; CDR3 length: 12; clone size: NA; V gene: TRBV7-2; J gene: TRBJ1-5
CDR3 DNA: TGCGCCAGCAGCCAAGACTCTATCGGGGATACTGAAGCTTTCTTT; CDR3 protein: CASSQDSIGDTEAFF; D gene: NA; CDR3 length: 15; clone size: NA; V gene: TRBV4-3; J gene: TRBJ1-1
CDR3 DNA: TGCGCCAGCAGCCAAGGTCCGGCAGGGGTCAACACCATATATTTT; CDR3 protein: CASSQGPAGVNTIYF; D gene: NA; CDR3 length: 15; clone size: NA; V gene: TRBV4-3; J gene: TRBJ1-3
CDR3 DNA: TGTGCCAGCAGCCAAGAAGGGTCCCGGGACGGGGAGCTGTTTTTT; CDR3 protein: CASSQEGSRDGELFF; D gene: NA; CDR3 length: 15; clone size: NA; V gene: TRBV4-2; J gene: TRBJ2-2
CDR3 DNA: TGTGCCAGCAGTACCCCTGCGGCGGGCGAAAAACTGTTTTTT; CDR3 protein: CASSTPAAGEKLFF; D gene: NA; CDR3 length: 14; clone size: NA; V gene: TRBV6-5; J gene: TRBJ1-4
CDR3 DNA: TGTGCCAGCAGCGCTCGGGACCGGGAGGGCGAGCAGTACTTC; CDR3 protein: CASSARDREGEQYF; D gene: TRBD2; CDR3 length: 14; clone size: NA; V gene: TRBV27; J gene: TRBJ2-7
CDR3 DNA: TGTGCCAGTAGTATAGCACAGGGTAAATCTGAAGCTTTCTTT; CDR3 protein: CASSIAQGKSEAFF; D gene: NA; CDR3 length: 14; clone size: NA; V gene: TRBV19; J gene: TRBJ1-1
CDR3 DNA: TGTGCCAGCAGCAAAGGATGGCTGCCTTGGAGGTCCTACAATGAGCAGTTCTTC; CDR3 protein: CASSKGWLPWRSYNEQFF; D gene: NA; CDR3 length: 18; clone size: NA; V gene: TRBV21-1; J gene: TRBJ2-1
CDR3 DNA: TGTGCCACCAGTGATTTGCTGCCACTCAGGACAGGGGGTGGGGATTCACCCCTCCACTTT; CDR3 protein: CATSDLLPLRTGGGDSPLHF; D gene: TRBD1; CDR3 length: 20; clone size: NA; V gene: TRBV24-1; J gene: TRBJ1-6
CDR3 DNA: TGTGCCAGCTCACCAGCGGGGGCCTACGAGCAGTACTTC; CDR3 protein: CASSPAGAYEQYF; D gene: TRBD2; CDR3 length: 13; clone size: NA; V gene: TRBV18; J gene: TRBJ2-7
CDR3 DNA: TGTGCCAGCACTCTGGGAGCGGGGGGGATCCAAGAGACCCAGTACTTC; CDR3 protein: CASTLGAGGIQETQYF; D gene: TRBD2; CDR3 length: 16; clone size: NA; V gene: TRBV5-4; J gene: TRBJ2-5
CDR3 DNA: TGTGCCTGGAGTGTTCTCTCCTCCCTCGAGCAGTACTTC; CDR3 protein: CAWSVLSSLEQYF; D gene: NA; CDR3 length: 13; clone size: NA; V gene: TRBV30; J gene: TRBJ2-7
CDR3 DNA: TGCGCCAGCAGCCAAGATCGGAGCAATCAGCCCCAGCATTTT; CDR3 protein: CASSQDRSNQPQHF; D gene: NA; CDR3 length: 14; clone size: NA; V gene: TRBV4-1; J gene: TRBJ1-5
CDR3 DNA: TGTGCCAGCAGTCCTAACCGGGGGTCCTACAATGAGCAGTTCTTC; CDR3 protein: CASSPNRGSYNEQFF; D gene: NA; CDR3 length: 15; clone size: few; V gene: TRBV7-3; J gene: TRBJ2-1
CDR3 DNA: TGTGCCAGCTCACCACCTGCTAGCGGATACACAGATACGCAGTATTTT; CDR3 protein: CASSPPASGYTDTQYF; D gene: TRBD2; CDR3 length: 16; clone size: once; V gene: TRBV18; J gene: TRBJ2-3
CDR3 DNA: TGTGCCAGCAGTCCGGACGGGACTAGCTTCTCCCATGAGCAGTTCTTC; CDR3 protein: CASSPDGTSFSHEQFF; D gene: TRBD2; CDR3 length: 16; clone size: NA; V gene: TRBV6-2/TRBV6-3; J gene: TRBJ2-1
CDR3 DNA: TGTGCCAACTCCCGGGACAGAGGTTACAATGAGCAGTTCTTC; CDR3 protein: CANSRDRGYNEQFF; D gene: TRBD1; CDR3 length: 14; clone size: NA; V gene: TRBV2; J gene: TRBJ2-1
CDR3 DNA: TGTGCCGGCATCGCCACAGATACGCAGTATTTT; CDR3 protein: CAGIATDTQYF; D gene: NA; CDR3 length: 11; clone size: NA; V gene: TRBV19; J gene: TRBJ2-3
CDR3 DNA: TGTGCCAGCAGCGGTGCCGGGGTCCGCTATGGCTACACCTTC; CDR3 protein: CASSGAGVRYGYTF; D gene: NA; CDR3 length: 14; clone size: NA; V gene: TRBV5-5; J gene: TRBJ1-2
CDR3 DNA: TGTGCCAGCAGGACTAGCGGGACCACAGATACGCAGTATTTT; CDR3 protein: CASRTSGTTDTQYF; D gene: TRBD2; CDR3 length: 14; clone size: NA; V gene: TRBV27; J gene: TRBJ2-3
CDR3 DNA: TGTGCCAGCAGCTTAAGCGGAAACCTAGATAATTCACCCCTCCACTTT; CDR3 protein: CASSLSGNLDNSPLHF; D gene: NA; CDR3 length: 16; clone size: NA; V gene: TRBV11-2; J gene: TRBJ1-6
CDR3 DNA: TGTGACTCTTGCGTGGATGAGCAGTTCTTC; CDR3 protein: CDSCVDEQFF; D gene: NA; CDR3 length: 10; clone size: NA; V gene: TRBV24-1; J gene: TRBJ2-1
CDR3 DNA: TGCGCCAGCAGCCAAGGTCCGAGCTCTGGGGCCAACGTCCTGACTTTC; CDR3 protein: CASSQGPSSGANVLTF; D gene: NA; CDR3 length: 16; clone size: NA; V gene: TRBV4-1; J gene: TRBJ2-6
CDR3 DNA: TGCGCCAGCAGCGATAGAGCGGGGGGGCCTATTGATGAGCAGTTCTTC; CDR3 protein: CASSDRAGGPIDEQFF; D gene: TRBD2; CDR3 length: 16; clone size: NA; V gene: TRBV5-1; J gene: TRBJ2-1
CDR3 DNA: TGCGCCAGCAGCCACCTACTGGATTCACCCCTCCACTTT; CDR3 protein: CASSHLLDSPLHF; D gene: NA; CDR3 length: 13; clone size: NA; V gene: TRBV4-1; J gene: TRBJ1-6
CDR3 DNA: TGTGCCAGCGGGCGGGGGTATGAGCAGTTCTTC; CDR3 protein: CASGRGYEQFF; D gene: TRBD2; CDR3 length: 11; clone size: once; V gene: TRBV3-1/TRBV3-2; J gene: TRBJ2-1